This T cell receptor (beta chain) emerged from a study of breast tumors, draining lymph nodes, adjacent tissues. A few counts support this clonotype. This may stem from a read error, because a much larger clone lies one nucleotide away. Samples came from axillary lymph nodes draining the breast cancer. This CDR3 spans 12 amino acids. Germline CDR1 SGHNT, CDR2 YYREEE (reference sequence). TCRdb re-analysed the multiplex PCR reads in MiXCR, keeping a single row per CDR3 protein. The sample carries about 150,000 distinct CDR3 sequences, roughly 33% recorded once. Sample: axillary lymph node tissue. The chain recombines TRBV5-4 with TRBJ1-2, with unresolved D. The origin of this receptor is a female donor with breast cancer. Some clones in this sample may be carry-over from other donors' samples. The CDR3 loop reads CASSLENSGYTF. CDR3 sequence (DNA): TGTGCCAGCAGCTTAGAGAACTCTGGCTACACCTTC.